Following are 30 T cell receptor beta chains from one sample sequenced in a study of cytomegalovirus exposure and HLA in healthy donors. Amplification used 60 Vbeta primers and 13 Jbeta primers. Generated by immunoSEQ multiplex PCR, the TCRdb table keeps only in-frame clones and is missing some. The sample table sets out about 210,000 clones. Sequencing was carried out using PBMCs. The receptors come from a woman in her 30s in good health and CMV-seropositive.

The chain has TRBV30 and TRBJ1-5; a weak D match, TRBD1 (6 bases). Trimming removed 2 bases from V and 0 bases from J, with 11 bases in between. The CDR3 loop spans 15 amino acids. CDR1 is GTSNPN, CDR2 SVGIG, per germline (reference sequence). CDR3 sequence reads: CAWSTDSYSNQPQHF. Here the CDR3 DNA reads TGTGCCTGGAGTACGGACAGTTATAGCAATCAGCCCCAGCATTTT.

This chain uses TRBV5-4 with TRBJ2-3; D perhaps matches TRBD1 (6 bases). The CDR3 consists of 11 residues. The V and J ends lost 7 bases and 5 bases respectively, with 8 bases between them. Germline CDR1 and CDR2: SGHNT and YYREEE (reference sequence). The CDR3 coding sequence is TGTGCCAGCGGGGGCGTAGATACGCAGTATTTT. It specifies CASGGVDTQYF.

The chain recombines TRBV27 with TRBJ2-1, with 10 bases matching TRBD2. CDR3 length equals 18 residues. The junction had 16 bases not matched to a gene; V was cut back by 2 bases and J by 9 bases. Germline V lookup: CDR1 MNHEY, CDR2 SMNVEV (reference sequence). Written as DNA, the CDR3 is TGTGCCAGCAGTTTAGAGGGCTTTTGGACTAGCGGTTCTGGTGAGCAGTTCTTC. It yields the protein CASSLEGFWTSGSGEQFF.

As for this clone: An end of the junction does not agree with germline; a read error may underlie this. The rearrangement joins TRBV2 to TRBJ2-2; 11 bases are shared with TRBD1. The CDR3 contains 15 residues. From germline, CDR1 is SNHLY and CDR2 FYNNEI. The CDR3, as DNA: TGTGCCGGCAGTCTGGGGACAGGGGGAACCGGGGAGCTGTTTTTT. This gives the protein CAGSLGTGGTGELFF.

This chain uses TRBV15 with TRBJ2-5; no clear D gene. The J call is in doubt because the DNA end fits TRBJ2-7 better. The CDR3 is made up of 12 amino acids. Germline V CDR1 and CDR2: LNHNV, YYDKDF (reference sequence). The CDR3 nucleotides are TGTGCCACCAGCAGAGGGGCTAACGAGCAGTACTTC. Amino acid sequence: CATSRGANEQYF.

V and J are TRBV19 and TRBJ2-7, with 7 positions matching TRBD1. V lost 5 bases and J lost 2; bases outside the gene matches: 6. The V gene's germline CDR1 is LNHDA and CDR2 SQIVND (reference sequence). This CDR3 spans 14 amino acids. CDR3 sequence reads: CASSPSTGAYEQYF. DNA of the CDR3: TGTGCCAGTAGTCCTTCCACAGGGGCCTACGAGCAGTACTTC.

This chain connects TRBV10-3 to TRBJ2-2; 7 bases align to TRBD1. Germline V CDR1 and CDR2: ENHRY, SYGVKD. After removal of 4 bases from V and 5 bases from J, the junction contained 4 bases not matched to a gene. CDR3 size: 14 residues. The CDR3 region has the DNA TGTGCCATCAGTGCTGACAGGGAGACCGGGGAGCTGTTTTTT. The encoded protein is CAISADRETGELFF.

V is TRBV2 and J is TRBJ2-1, with 9 bases aligning to TRBD2. Germline V CDR1 and CDR2: SNHLY, FYNNEI. The J segment lost 5 bases and the V segment lost 7 bases, leaving 6 bases of the junction unmatched. The length of the CDR3 is 14 residues. The CDR3 protein is CASTGLALHNEQFF. The CDR3 bases are TGTGCCAGCACCGGACTAGCGCTACACAATGAGCAGTTCTTC.

V gene TRBV4-3 combines with J gene TRBJ1-2; D possibly corresponds to TRBD1 (5 bases). V lost 0 bases, J lost 3 bases, and 8 bases lay in between. The CDR3 loop spans 14 amino acids. Germline-derived CDR1 and CDR2 are LGHNA and YSLEER. Written as DNA, the CDR3 is TGCGCCAGCAGCCAAGATAAACAGGACTATGGCTACACCTTC. It yields the protein CASSQDKQDYGYTF.

V and J are TRBV19 and TRBJ1-2; tentative D call: TRBD1 (6 bases). Germline V gives CDR1 LNHDA, CDR2 SQIVND (reference sequence). V was cut by 2 bases and J by 3 bases, with 10 bases left in between. The CDR3 spans 14 residues. The CDR3 nucleotides are TGTGCCAGTAGTATACGCGGGGGCGACTATGGCTACACCTTC. This translates into CASSIRGGDYGYTF.

The chain carries TRBV18 and TRBJ1-5; D not resolved. Germline V gene lookup returns CDR1 KGHSH and CDR2 LQKENI. This CDR3 comprises 14 residues. Trimming shortened V by 6 bases and J by 8 bases, and 17 bases separated the two germline ends. CDR3 in amino acids: CASSRNEAEEPQHF. The DNA for the CDR3 is TGTGCCAGCTCCCGGAACGAGGCGGAGGAGCCCCAGCATTTT.

The chain recombines TRBV29-1 with TRBJ1-1, with a weak D call TRBD1 (6 bases). Germline V CDR1 and CDR2: SQVTM, ANQGSEA. V was clipped by 6 bases and J by 7 bases, with 21 bases between them. The CDR3 consists of 14 residues. CDR3 amino acids: CSVRTGTLIGEAFF. The CDR3 bases are TGCAGCGTCCGAACCGGGACACTCATTGGTGAAGCTTTCTTT.

The chain links TRBV9 to TRBJ1-1, with D tentatively TRBD1 (5 bases). V was cut by 0 bases and J by 1 base, with 10 bases left in between. From germline, CDR1 is SGDLS and CDR2 YYNGEE. CDR3 length: 15 amino acids. CDR3 DNA: TGTGCCAGCAGCGTAGCGGGGGACCCGAACACTGAAGCTTTCTTT. It is translated as CASSVAGDPNTEAFF.

The chain recombines TRBV29-1 with TRBJ1-3; weak D call: TRBD1 (5 bases). CDR3 length equals 13 residues. V dropped 4 bases and J dropped 4 bases, with 11 bases sitting between them. The germline gives CDR1 SQVTM, CDR2 ANQGSEA. CDR3 amino acids: CSVGRRQGNTIYF. The DNA of the CDR3 is TGCAGCGTTGGCAGGAGACAGGGAAACACCATATATTTT.

For the CDR3, the DNA is TGTGCCAGCAGTTCAATCAGGGGGATGAACACTGAAGCTTTCTTT. As protein: CASSSIRGMNTEAFF. The chain joins TRBV28 to TRBJ1-1; 7 nucleotides match TRBD1. The V and J ends lost 4 bases and 0 bases, in that order; junction bases with no gene match: 5. Per germline, CDR1 MDHEN and CDR2 SYDVKM. This CDR3 has 15 residues.

The rearrangement uses TRBV7-9 and TRBJ1-1; D remains ambiguous. Trimming cost V 3 bases and J 1 base, with 6 bases left between them. This CDR3 is built from 13 residues. The germline CDR1 and CDR2 sequences are SEHNR and FQNEAQ (reference sequence). CDR3 sequence reads: CASSLAGNTEAFF. The CDR3 DNA follows: TGTGCCAGCAGCTTGGCGGGGAACACTGAAGCTTTCTTT.

This chain links TRBV4-1 with TRBJ2-3, with 7 bases lining up with TRBD2. V lost 3 bases to trimming and J lost 1 base; unmatched junction nucleotides: 4. The length of the CDR3 is 15 residues. Germline-derived CDR1 and CDR2 are MGHRA and YSYEKL. The CDR3 spells CASSQAGVGTDTQYF. The DNA for the CDR3 is TGCGCCAGCAGCCAGGCGGGGGTTGGCACAGATACGCAGTATTTT.

The chain links TRBV13 to TRBJ2-2; TRBD1 matches at 9 bases. After removal of 3 bases from V and 0 bases from J, the junction contained 2 bases not matched to a gene. The CDR3 length is 16 residues. Per the germline V gene, CDR1 is PRHDT and CDR2 is FYEKMQ (reference sequence). The CDR3 DNA sequence: TGTGCCAGCAGCTTGGGACAGGGTACGAACACCGGGGAGCTGTTTTTT. This sequence encodes CASSLGQGTNTGELFF.

CDR3 loop: CASSGTTPISPLHF. Written as DNA, the CDR3 is TGTGCCAGCAGTGGTACAACACCGATTTCACCCCTCCACTTT. This rearrangement joins TRBV2 to TRBJ1-6; D gene ambiguous. Germline V CDR1 and CDR2: SNHLY, FYNNEI. V gave up 4 bases and J gave up 9 bases, with 13 bases separating them. The CDR3 runs 14 residues. The variable domain in full, completed from reference TRBV2 and TRBJ1-6, reads EPEVTQTPSHQVTQMGQEVILRCVPISNHLYFYWYRQILGQKVEFLVSFYNNEISEKSEIFDDQFSVERPDGSNFTLKIRSTKLEDSAMYFCASSGTTPISPLHFGNGTRLTVT.

The rearrangement joins TRBV5-1 to TRBJ2-1; TRBD1 agrees at 9 bases. CDR1 is SGHRS, CDR2 YFSETQ, per germline. CDR3 size: 13 residues. After removal of 4 bases from V and 8 bases from J, the junction contained 4 bases not matched to a gene. CDR3 residues: CASSVGDRDEQFF. DNA for the CDR3: TGCGCCAGCAGCGTAGGGGACAGGGATGAGCAGTTCTTC.

The V call is TRBV27, the J call TRBJ1-1; D is unresolved. Per the germline V gene, CDR1 is MNHEY and CDR2 is SMNVEV (reference sequence). The V end was cut by 5 bases, the J end by 8 bases, with 9 bases between. This CDR3 comprises 11 residues. DNA of the CDR3: TGTGCCAGCAGTCCGCTATTGGAAGCTTTCTTT. Translating gives CASSPLLEAFF.

The chain links TRBV6-5 to TRBJ1-3, with a weak D call TRBD1 (5 bases). The germline V gene has CDR1 MNHEY and CDR2 SVGAGI. The V and J ends lost 2 bases and 2 bases respectively, with 13 bases between them. This CDR3 spans 16 amino acids. In DNA, the CDR3 is TGTGCCAGCAGTTACGCGACAGAAGGAGCTGGAAACACCATATATTTT. Translated: CASSYATEGAGNTIYF.

This sequence joins TRBV2 and TRBJ2-2; D possibly corresponds to TRBD2 (6 bases). The CDR3 has 15 amino acids. The V and J ends lost 3 bases and 2 bases respectively, with 10 bases between them. CDR1 and CDR2 from the germline V gene are SNHLY and FYNNEI. CDR3 loop: CASSEGLVNTGELFF. CDR3 nucleotide sequence: TGTGCCAGCAGTGAGGGACTTGTAAACACCGGGGAGCTGTTTTTT.

With regard to this clone: Other DNA sequences of this sample code for an identical CDR3. CDR3 bases: TGCGCCAGCAGCTTGACAGGGGATCAGCCCCAGCATTTT. Its translation is CASSLTGDQPQHF. The chain is built from TRBV5-1 and TRBJ1-5, with 7 bases lining up with TRBD1. Germline loops: CDR1 SGHRS, CDR2 YFSETQ. CDR3 length: 13 amino acids. V was clipped by 1 base and J by 5 bases; unmatched bases: 0.

This rearrangement joins TRBV27 to TRBJ2-1, with D possibly TRBD2 on 6 matching bases. CDR3 size: 14 residues. Germline CDR1 MNHEY, CDR2 SMNVEV (reference sequence). V was shortened by 5 bases and J by 10 bases, with 18 bases between the two germline ends. The CDR3 DNA is TGTGCCAGCAGTAAGCGATGGGACTCCATGGAGCAGTTCTTC. Translation: CASSKRWDSMEQFF.

The CDR3 nucleotides read TGCGCCAGCAGTGAGGTGGGGGCGCCCTACAATGAGCAGTTCTTC. Its protein is CASSEVGAPYNEQFF. The V gene is TRBV10-1, the J gene TRBJ2-1; weak D call: TRBD1 (6 bases). This CDR3 is 15 amino acids long. V lost 2 bases, J lost 2 bases, and 10 bases lay in between. CDR1 WNHNN and CDR2 SYGVQD come from the germline V gene (reference sequence).

The J gene is TRBJ2-3, the V gene TRBV5-1; TRBD1 aligns across 7 bases. Germline V gene sequence: CDR1 SGHRS, CDR2 YFSETQ. The CDR3 extends over 17 amino acids. The trim removed 4 bases at V and 2 bases at J, leaving 13 bases unmatched. This chain's CDR3 is CASSTGTVLADTDTQYF. The CDR3 DNA is TGCGCCAGCAGCACGGGGACAGTATTGGCGGACACAGATACGCAGTATTTT.

This rearrangement joins TRBV7-9 to TRBJ1-3, with 8 bases aligning to TRBD1. This CDR3 spans 17 amino acids. The germline CDR1 and CDR2 sequences are SEHNR and FQNEAQ (reference sequence). V trimming: 0 bases; J trimming: 0 bases; junction bases outside the gene matches: 4. The CDR3 is CASSLADRADSGNTIYF. The CDR3 nucleotides read TGTGCCAGCAGCTTAGCGGACAGGGCCGACTCTGGAAACACCATATATTTT.

The J gene is TRBJ1-2, the V gene TRBV19, with TRBD1 identical over 9 bases. V was pared by 5 bases and J by 8 bases, with 9 bases of the junction left unmatched. The V gene's germline CDR1 is LNHDA and CDR2 SQIVND (reference sequence). This CDR3 spans 14 amino acids. CDR3 nucleotides: TGTGCCAGTAGTGAACAGGGGGCCAGCTTAGGCTACACCTTC. Translated: CASSEQGASLGYTF.

V usage is TRBV11-3 and J usage is TRBJ1-1, with D possibly TRBD1 on 6 matching bases. The V end lost 5 bases, the J end lost 0 bases, and 7 bases lay between the germline ends. The CDR3 is 13 residues long. Germline CDR1 reads SGHNT; CDR2 reads YENEEA. DNA for the CDR3: TGTGCCAGCAGCAGGGGGTTGAACACTGAAGCTTTCTTT. Amino acid sequence: CASSRGLNTEAFF.